This T cell receptor beta chain was identified in a study of cytomegalovirus exposure and HLA in healthy donors. Notes on the study in general: When analyzed later, a missense DCLRE1C variant was found to be linked to TCR beta V- and J-gene trimming. The investigators catalogued about 170 TCR beta chains as cytomegalovirus-associated. Likely technical artifact: a cluster of highly shared sequence variants.

A multiplex PCR was run with 60 Vbeta primers and 13 Jbeta primers. TCRdb keeps only in-frame clones here, not all; method: immunoSEQ multiplex PCR. The sample includes 160,000 or so clones, over 70% seen only once; the top ten take about 1.5%. V lost 3 bases and J lost 5; bases outside the gene matches: 8. Germline CDR1 GTSNPN, CDR2 SVGIG (reference sequence). This CDR3 region has 15 residues. With respect to this clone: Antigen specificity is unknown.

J is TRBJ2-2 and V is TRBV30, with TRBD1 matching 8 bases. The sequence derives from a man aged 50-59 years in good health and CMV-seropositive. The sample taken for sequencing was PBMCs. In DNA form, the CDR3 reads TGTGCCTGGAGGCGACAGGGGCGTTGGACCGGGGAGCTGTTTTTT. Its protein is CAWRRQGRWTGELFF.